A single T cell receptor (beta chain) is shown here with its context. What it recognizes is unknown. CDR3 length: 13 amino acids. Germline trimming cut 5 bases from V and 7 bases from J; bases unmatched to any gene: 6. Germline values: CDR1 SGHTA, CDR2 FQGTGA. These data originate in a study of T-cell memory formation after mild COVID-19. Study findings and constraints: While clones contracting from day 15 to 85 were balanced between CD4 and CD8, later expanders leaned CD4+. Some clones that responded turned up in pre-infection memory, which suggests that cross-reactive memory joined in.

Each CDR3 protein gets one entry after TCRdb re-called the 5' RACE reads with MiXCR. The sample has under 550,000 distinct CDR3 sequences; approximately 18% are singletons. V is TRBV7-3 and J is TRBJ1-2; 8 nucleotides match TRBD1. The sample was PBMCs or a T cell subset sorted from them (not recorded which). This clonotype was obtained from a man aged 18 to 30 who had mild COVID-19 (a few samples of this study predate the infection). Cell type and time point are not known. This CDR3 reads CASSPGQGAGYTF. The CDR3 DNA follows: TGTGCCAGCAGCCCTGGACAGGGTGCTGGCTACACCTTC.